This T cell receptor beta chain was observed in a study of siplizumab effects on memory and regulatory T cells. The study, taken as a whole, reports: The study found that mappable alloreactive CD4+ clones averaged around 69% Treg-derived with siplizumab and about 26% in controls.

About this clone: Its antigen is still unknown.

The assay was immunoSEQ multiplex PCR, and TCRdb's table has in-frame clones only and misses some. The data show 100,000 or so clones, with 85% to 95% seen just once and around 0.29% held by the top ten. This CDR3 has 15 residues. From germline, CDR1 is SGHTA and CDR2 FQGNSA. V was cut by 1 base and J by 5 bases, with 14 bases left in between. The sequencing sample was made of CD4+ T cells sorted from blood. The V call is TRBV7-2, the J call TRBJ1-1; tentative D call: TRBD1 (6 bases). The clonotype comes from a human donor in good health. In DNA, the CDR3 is TGTGCCAGCAGCTTAGGACAGGATATGGGGACTGAAGCTTTCTTT. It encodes CASSLGQDMGTEAFF.